The 31 T cell receptor beta chains below were found in one sample sequenced in a study of post-analysis software for immune sequencing data. Unique molecular identifiers tagged the TCR beta cDNA libraries. TCRdb used MiXCR to reprocess the PCR reads, holding one entry per CDR3 protein. Of hundreds of thousands of distinct CDR3 sequences listed, 30% are singletons. Their antigens remain unidentified. Study-wide findings and caveats: Included in a set of a handful of TRBV segments more frequent in patients than controls were TRBV5-6, TRBV5-1 and TRBV20-1.

Sequencing input: blood. The receptors shown here come from a girl between 5 and 17 years old with multiple sclerosis.

The V gene is TRBV20-1, the J gene TRBJ1-5, with D possibly being TRBD1 (5 bases). Trimming removed 0 bases at V and 1 base at J, with 13 bases between. The CDR3 sequence is 16 residues long. CDR1 is DFQATT and CDR2 is SNEGSKA in the germline V gene (reference sequence). CDR3 coding DNA: TGCAGTGCTAGAGATTTTATAGGGGCCAGCAATCAGCCCCAGCATTTT. This sequence encodes CSARDFIGASNQPQHF.

The sample holds one count of this clonotype. The rearrangement links TRBV7-9 to TRBJ2-5, with D perhaps assigned TRBD1 or TRBD2 (5 bases each). This CDR3 region has 16 residues. Germline loops: CDR1 SEHNR, CDR2 FQNEAQ (reference sequence). V gave up 5 bases and J gave up 5 bases, with 21 bases separating them. DNA of the CDR3: TGTGCCAGCAGCCCCAATCTCAGGGCGGGCCGGGAGACCCAGTACTTC. This sequence encodes CASSPNLRAGRETQYF.

The table lists this clonotype with a few counts. The rearrangement uses TRBV15 and TRBJ1-4; 10 nucleotides line up with TRBD1. The length of the CDR3 is 13 residues. CDR1 LNHNV and CDR2 YYDKDF come from the germline V gene (reference sequence). V gave up 3 bases and J gave up 14 bases; unmatched junction bases: 6. In nucleotides, the CDR3 is TGTGCCACCAGCAGGGGACAGGGGATCCCCCTGTTTTTT. It specifies CATSRGQGIPLFF.

V gene TRBV6-5 combines with J gene TRBJ2-7; 10 nucleotides match TRBD2. Germline CDR1 reads MNHEY; CDR2 reads SVGAGI. The J segment lost 0 bases and the V segment lost 4 bases, leaving 6 bases of the junction unmatched. This CDR3 spans 16 amino acids. In DNA, the CDR3 is TGTGCCAGCAGTTTCGCCTGGACTAGCGGCTCCTACGAGCAGTACTTC. Translation gives CASSFAWTSGSYEQYF.

This clonotype was detected a few times. The chain couples TRBV14 to TRBJ2-1, with 11 bases aligning to TRBD1. There are 14 residues in the CDR3. The V segment lost 2 bases and the J segment 8 bases; nucleotides outside the gene matches: 2. Germline values: CDR1 SGHDN, CDR2 FVKESK. CDR3: CASSQRTGGDEQFF. CDR3 in DNA: TGTGCCAGCAGCCAACGGACAGGGGGCGATGAGCAGTTCTTC.

This chain connects TRBV2 to TRBJ1-4, with a tentative D call TRBD1 (6 bases). The V and J ends lost 6 bases and 8 bases respectively, with 13 bases between them. The CDR3 contains 13 residues. Germline lookup yields CDR1 SNHLY and CDR2 FYNNEI. The CDR3 is CASRDRRDEKLFF. Here the CDR3 DNA reads TGTGCCAGCAGGGACAGACGGGACGAAAAACTGTTTTTT.

In this sample, this clonotype turned up a few times. The chain recombines TRBV12-3 or TRBV12-4 with TRBJ1-5; D may be TRBD1 (6 bases). V shed 6 bases and J shed 3 bases, with 15 bases lying between them. The CDR3 contains 15 residues. The CDR3 sequence: CASRDPWTDNQPQHF. CDR3 nucleotide sequence: TGTGCCAGCAGGGATCCGTGGACAGACAATCAGCCCCAGCATTTT.

The V gene is TRBV6-7, the J gene TRBJ2-7; D unclear. TRBV6-7 is marked as an open reading frame, function uncertain. V was shortened by 0 bases and J by 2 bases, with 11 bases between the two germline ends. The CDR3 loop spans 15 amino acids. CDR3 sequence: CASSYSWCVTYEQYF. The CDR3, as DNA: TGTGCCAGCAGTTACTCTTGGTGCGTAACCTACGAGCAGTACTTC.

This clonotype was counted a few times. The chain is built from TRBV4-1 and TRBJ2-4; perhaps D is TRBD1 or TRBD2 (7 bases each). Germline V gene lookup returns CDR1 MGHRA and CDR2 YSYEKL. This CDR3 comprises 18 residues. V lost 3 bases and J lost 0, with 18 bases in between. CDR3 sequence: CASSQVSGTALAKNIQYF. The CDR3 region has the DNA TGCGCCAGCAGCCAGGTCAGCGGGACAGCCTTAGCCAAAAACATTCAGTACTTC.

This clonotype was seen a few times. This chain connects TRBV5-1 to TRBJ2-1; 7 bases align to TRBD1. CDR1 and CDR2 from the germline V gene are SGHRS and YFSETQ. V lost 1 base, J lost 4 bases, and 11 bases stayed unmatched. The CDR3 runs to 17 residues. CDR3 sequence (DNA): TGCGCCAGCAGCTTGACCTCCGGGACAGACTTATACAATGAGCAGTTCTTC. It encodes CASSLTSGTDLYNEQFF. The full variable domain, rest sourced from reference TRBV5-1 and TRBJ2-1, is KAGVTQTPRYLIKTRGQQVTLSCSPISGHRSVSWYQQTPGQGLQFLFEYFSETQRNKGNFPGRFSGRQFSNSRSEMNVSTLELGDSALYLCASSLTSGTDLYNEQFFGPGTRLTVL.

This chain links TRBV20-1 with TRBJ2-3, with D hard to call. The CDR3 spans 14 residues. V lost 6 bases and J 5 bases, leaving 18 bases between the germline ends. Germline V gene sequence: CDR1 DFQATT, CDR2 SNEGSKA (reference sequence). The CDR3 loop is CSAAGAVAEDTQYF. In DNA, the CDR3 is TGCAGTGCCGCTGGTGCCGTGGCTGAAGATACGCAGTATTTT.

This rearrangement joins TRBV12-3 or TRBV12-4 to TRBJ2-1, with 7 nucleotides matching TRBD2. Trimming at V came to 5 bases and at J to 0 bases, leaving 10 bases not matched to a gene. CDR3 length: 17 residues. The CDR3 nucleotides are TGTGCCAGCAGTAACCCCAGGAGCGGGGTCTCCTACAATGAGCAGTTCTTC. Protein: CASSNPRSGVSYNEQFF.

This clonotype was seen a handful of times. CDR3: CASSLHRGLGNEQFF. As DNA, the CDR3 is TGTGCCAGCAGTTTGCACAGGGGGCTGGGCAATGAGCAGTTCTTC. This sequence joins TRBV27 and TRBJ2-1, with 9 bases fitting TRBD1. The CDR3 spans 15 residues. Trimming took 3 bases from V and 6 from J; bases not matched to a gene: 6. Looked up from germline, CDR1 is MNHEY and CDR2 is SMNVEV (reference sequence).

The gene calls are TRBV20-1 and TRBJ2-1; D might be TRBD2 (7 bases). Germline-derived CDR1 and CDR2 are DFQATT and SNEGSKA (reference sequence). The CDR3 spans 15 residues. V was cut by 0 bases and J by 3 bases, with 12 bases left in between. The CDR3 DNA is TGCAGTGCTAGAGATAGGGGGGGGCACTACAATGAGCAGTTCTTC. Translation: CSARDRGGHYNEQFF.

The chain combines TRBV28 with TRBJ2-1; 9 bases are shared with TRBD2. The CDR3 has 13 amino acids. Germline CDR1 and CDR2: MDHEN and SYDVKM. With V trimmed by 4 bases and J by 10 bases, 5 bases remained unmatched. The CDR3 DNA follows: TGTGCCAGCAGTTCGGGACTAGCAGAAGAGCAGTTCTTC. This codes for CASSSGLAEEQFF.

The chain couples TRBV2 to TRBJ1-2; 7 bases map to TRBD1. This CDR3 region has 13 residues. J was trimmed by 8 bases and V by 6 bases; bases with no gene match: 9. The germline V gene has CDR1 SNHLY and CDR2 FYNNEI. CDR3 protein: CASSADRDGGYTF. The CDR3, as DNA: TGTGCCAGCAGCGCAGACAGGGATGGCGGCTACACCTTC.

This clonotype came up a few times. The chain employs TRBV9 and TRBJ2-7; no clear D gene. The CDR3 totals 13 residues. CDR1 SGDLS and CDR2 YYNGEE come from the germline V gene. V was pared by 3 bases and J by 7 bases, with 14 bases between. The CDR3 sequence is CASSAGAYNEQYF. Here the CDR3 DNA reads TGTGCCAGCAGCGCCGGCGCCTACAATGAGCAGTACTTC.

A remark on this clonotype: Germline and junction disagree at one end, which may indicate a read error. The chain carries TRBV12-3 or TRBV12-4 and TRBJ2-3; the D gene could be TRBD1 or TRBD2 (5 bases each). The CDR3 covers 12 residues. DNA of the CDR3: TGTGCCAGCAGTTTACAGGGAGATACGGAGTATTTT. It encodes CASSLQGDTEYF.

A few counts support this clonotype. The chain couples TRBV5-6 to TRBJ1-1, with D possibly matching TRBD1 (6 bases). The V end lost 1 base, the J end lost 1 base, and 14 bases lay between the germline ends. The CDR3 spans 16 residues. CDR1 SGHDT and CDR2 YYEEEE come from the germline V gene. CDR3 in amino acids: CASSLKVQTGNTEAFF. CDR3 nucleotide sequence: TGTGCCAGCAGCTTGAAGGTACAGACAGGGAACACTGAAGCTTTCTTT.

In its sample, this clonotype was seen a few times. The rearrangement uses TRBV4-1 and TRBJ1-2; D unclear. The length of the CDR3 is 14 residues. Between the trimmed V and J ends, which lost 0 bases and 4 bases, there was a span of 9 bases. Germline-derived CDR1 and CDR2 are MGHRA and YSYEKL. CDR3 protein: CASSQDRETYGYTF. The CDR3 region has the DNA TGCGCCAGCAGCCAAGATCGAGAGACCTATGGCTACACCTTC.

The V and J genes are TRBV4-3 and TRBJ2-1, with D unresolved. The V gene's germline CDR1 is LGHNA and CDR2 YSLEER. The CDR3 consists of 16 residues. V was trimmed by 0 bases and J by 8 bases, leaving 17 bases between them. The CDR3 loop reads CASSQDLPPASDEQFF. DNA for the CDR3: TGCGCCAGCAGCCAAGATCTCCCGCCAGCCTCGGATGAGCAGTTCTTC.

The chain carries TRBV7-9 and TRBJ1-2; no clear D gene. Trimming stripped 1 base from V and 7 bases from J, with 10 bases between. This CDR3 is built from 13 residues. Germline V gene sequence: CDR1 SEHNR, CDR2 FQNEAQ (reference sequence). CDR3 sequence reads: CASSLVGVRGYTF. Here the CDR3 DNA reads TGTGCCAGCAGCTTAGTGGGTGTTCGTGGCTACACCTTC.

The V gene is TRBV11-2, the J gene TRBJ2-3, with TRBD2 identical over 11 bases. This CDR3 comprises 17 residues. After removal of 5 bases from V and 1 base from J, the junction contained 8 bases not matched to a gene. Per the germline V gene, CDR1 is SGHAT and CDR2 is FQNNGV. The CDR3 loop reads CASSPRLTSGGTDTQYF. The CDR3 DNA sequence: TGTGCCAGCAGCCCTCGTCTGACTAGCGGGGGCACAGATACGCAGTATTTT.

The V call is TRBV7-2, the J call TRBJ2-7; D perhaps matches TRBD2 (6 bases). V dropped 5 bases and J dropped 9 bases, with 23 bases sitting between them. From germline, CDR1 is SGHTA and CDR2 FQGNSA. The CDR3 runs 15 residues. The CDR3 region has the DNA TGTGCCAGCAGCGCCGGCCTGACTAGAACACTCGGGCAGTACTTC. Protein product: CASSAGLTRTLGQYF.

This clonotype appeared a few times. This chain connects TRBV5-1 to TRBJ1-1; no clear D. The germline V and J ends were trimmed by 4 bases and 1 base, with 8 bases remaining between them. Per the germline V gene, CDR1 is SGHRS and CDR2 is YFSETQ. CDR3 length: 13 residues. CDR3 nucleotides: TGCGCCAGCAGCGTCCAATGGAACACTGAAGCTTTCTTT. Translating it yields CASSVQWNTEAFF. The full variable domain, in which reference TRBV5-1 and TRBJ1-1 provide the parts outside the CDR3, is KAGVTQTPRYLIKTRGQQVTLSCSPISGHRSVSWYQQTPGQGLQFLFEYFSETQRNKGNFPGRFSGRQFSNSRSEMNVSTLELGDSALYLCASSVQWNTEAFFGQGTRLTVV.

This clonotype was observed many times. This chain links TRBV6-5 with TRBJ2-3; D not certain. The germline V gene encodes CDR1 MNHEY and CDR2 SVGAGI. The CDR3 sequence is 13 residues long. The V and J ends lost 7 bases and 1 base respectively, with 9 bases between them. The CDR3 DNA reads as TGTGCCAGCACCCACGACGGCACAGATACGCAGTATTTT. Residues: CASTHDGTDTQYF.

The genes are TRBV10-3 and TRBJ2-4; tentative D call: TRBD2 (7 bases). V lost 4 bases and J 2 bases, leaving 12 bases between the germline ends. CDR1 and CDR2 from the germline V gene are ENHRY and SYGVKD. The length of the CDR3 is 15 residues. For the CDR3, the DNA is TGTGCCATCAGTGTGGGGGGGGGCTCCAAAAACATTCAGTACTTC. Its protein product is CAISVGGGSKNIQYF.

The J gene is TRBJ2-1, the V gene TRBV2, with unresolved D. The CDR3 spans 12 residues. The V gene lost 7 bases and the J gene lost 6 bases, with 10 bases spanning the gap. Germline V gives CDR1 SNHLY, CDR2 FYNNEI. The CDR3 DNA follows: TGTGCCAGCAAGGGCGGCTGCAATGAGCAGTTCTTC. It yields the protein CASKGGCNEQFF.

The chain joins TRBV9 to TRBJ2-5, with a tentative D call TRBD1 (6 bases). Germline V gene sequence: CDR1 SGDLS, CDR2 YYNGEE. V was trimmed by 4 bases and J by 11 bases, leaving 18 bases between them. The CDR3 is 13 amino acids. CDR3 nucleotide sequence: TGTGCCAGCAGCACAGGGCAGACCTACGGGCAGTACTTC. The encoded protein is CASSTGQTYGQYF.

About this clonotype itself: Germline is not matched at one junction end, which may reflect a read error. The J gene is TRBJ2-3, the V gene TRBV29-1; 9 nucleotides match TRBD1. The length of the CDR3 is 16 residues. The V gene's germline CDR1 is SQVTM and CDR2 ANQGSEA. This CDR3 is CSVDGERTGATDRQYF. The CDR3 DNA reads TGCAGCGTTGATGGGGAGAGGACAGGGGCCACAGATAGGCAGTATTTT.

This rearrangement joins TRBV6-5 to TRBJ1-1; D possibly corresponds to TRBD1 (5 bases). V was cut by 8 bases and J by 10 bases, with 11 bases left in between. The CDR3 consists of 10 residues. CDR1 and CDR2 (germline): MNHEY, SVGAGI. DNA of the CDR3: TGTGCCAGCGGATTGAGGGGAGCTTTCTTT. As protein: CASGLRGAFF.